This T cell receptor beta chain is from a study of graft-versus-host responses after intestinal transplantation. Broader study findings: The study found high graft-versus-host to host-versus-graft clonal ratios in allografts of patients with graft-donor T cell macrochimerism.

The CDR3 is made up of 10 amino acids. CDR1 and CDR2 (germline): DFQATT, SNEGSKA (reference sequence). Between the trimmed V and J ends, which lost 3 bases and 4 bases, there was a span of 3 bases. Repertoires were generated with immunoSEQ multiplex PCR, while TCRdb's copy carries only in-frame clones and drops some. Altogether about 12,000 clones are present, about 86% being singletons, with the ten largest covering roughly 50%. Of note for this clone: Its matching antigen is unknown.

The chain is built from TRBV20-1 and TRBJ1-1; D remains ambiguous. The source is a human patient who received an intestinal transplant, so some T cells may come from the graft donor. The source material was PBMCs, sampled around 120 days after transplant. The CDR3 reads CSARATEAFF. As DNA, the CDR3 is TGCAGTGCTAGGGCCACTGAAGCTTTCTTT.